This is a list of T cell receptor beta chains from one sample in a study of blood T cell repertoires in COVID-19. Produced via immunoSEQ multiplex PCR; TCRdb's table is partial and in-frame only. The table shows more than 95,000 clones, with about 80% occurring only once. Specimen: peripheral blood. The receptor source for this set is a man in his sixties or seventies with acute or convalescent COVID-19. Both conserved end residues are part of each CDR3. The D gene is left open where the match is weak. Not all rows give a size; the values are once, few, many and, for expanded clones, a class.

V gene: TRBV6-6
clone size: .
J gene: TRBJ1-1
D gene: .
CDR3 protein: CASSYSSRNTEAFF
CDR3 DNA: TGTGCCAGCAGTTACTCGAGTCGGAACACTGAAGCTTTCTTT

V gene: TRBV12-5
clone size: .
J gene: TRBJ2-3
D gene: TRBD2
CDR3 protein: CASLAGGTDTQYF
CDR3 DNA: TGTGCTAGTCTCGCGGGGGGCACAGATACGCAGTATTTT

V gene: TRBV5-5
clone size: .
J gene: TRBJ1-1
D gene: .
CDR3 protein: CASSSQGGGTEAFF
CDR3 DNA: TGTGCCAGCAGCTCACAGGGTGGGGGCACTGAAGCTTTCTTT

V gene: TRBV7-9
clone size: .
J gene: TRBJ2-2
D gene: TRBD1
CDR3 protein: CASSITGAGTGELFF
CDR3 DNA: TGTGCCAGCAGCATAACAGGGGCGGGCACCGGGGAGCTGTTTTTT

V gene: TRBV6-5
clone size: .
J gene: TRBJ2-1
D gene: TRBD2
CDR3 protein: CASSPGLAGGNEQFF
CDR3 DNA: TGTGCCAGCAGCCCGGGACTAGCGGGAGGCAATGAGCAGTTCTTC

V gene: TRBV4-2
clone size: .
J gene: TRBJ2-3
D gene: TRBD2
CDR3 protein: CASSHGTSGTDTQYF
CDR3 DNA: TGTGCCAGCAGCCACGGGACTAGCGGCACAGATACGCAGTATTTT

V gene: TRBV7-9
clone size: .
J gene: TRBJ2-4
D gene: .
CDR3 protein: CASSLVLGAAKNIQYF
CDR3 DNA: TGTGCCAGCAGCTTAGTGCTAGGGGCGGCCAAAAACATTCAGTACTTC

V gene: TRBV3-1/TRBV3-2
clone size: .
J gene: TRBJ1-6
D gene: TRBD1
CDR3 protein: CASSQGAVGQENSPLHF
CDR3 DNA: TGTGCCAGCAGCCAAGGTGCCGTGGGACAGGAAAATTCACCCCTCCACTTT

V gene: TRBV29-1
clone size: .
J gene: TRBJ1-4
D gene: TRBD1
CDR3 protein: CSVRTGGEKLFF
CDR3 DNA: TGCAGCGTTAGGACAGGTGGTGAAAAACTGTTTTTT

V gene: TRBV4-3
clone size: .
J gene: TRBJ2-5
D gene: TRBD2
CDR3 protein: CASSQEGLAGETQYF
CDR3 DNA: TGCGCCAGCAGCCAAGAGGGACTAGCTGGAGAGACCCAGTACTTC

V gene: TRBV6-5
clone size: .
J gene: TRBJ1-2
D gene: TRBD1
CDR3 protein: CASKRDRGNYGYTF
CDR3 DNA: TGTGCCAGCAAAAGGGACAGGGGAAACTATGGCTACACCTTC

V gene: TRBV7-9
clone size: .
J gene: TRBJ2-7
D gene: TRBD1
CDR3 protein: CASSQDRGPREQYF
CDR3 DNA: TGTGCCAGCAGCCAGGACAGGGGGCCGCGCGAGCAGTACTTC

V gene: TRBV4-1
clone size: .
J gene: TRBJ2-7
D gene: .
CDR3 protein: CASSQVWAGVTYEQYF
CDR3 DNA: TGCGCCAGCAGCCAAGTGTGGGCAGGGGTAACCTACGAGCAGTACTTC

V gene: TRBV2
clone size: .
J gene: TRBJ1-5
D gene: .
CDR3 protein: CASSDSYSNQPQHF
CDR3 DNA: TGTGCCAGCAGTGACAGTTATAGCAATCAGCCCCAGCATTTT

V gene: TRBV5-1
clone size: .
J gene: TRBJ1-1
D gene: TRBD1
CDR3 protein: CASSLGTGAGTEAFF
CDR3 DNA: TGCGCCAGCAGCTTGGGGACAGGGGCTGGGACTGAAGCTTTCTTT

V gene: TRBV5-4
clone size: .
J gene: TRBJ2-2
D gene: TRBD1
CDR3 protein: CASSLGDRGPGELFF
CDR3 DNA: TGTGCCAGCAGCTTGGGGGACAGGGGCCCCGGGGAGCTGTTTTTT

V gene: TRBV6-5
clone size: .
J gene: TRBJ1-2
D gene: .
CDR3 protein: CASRQPSERGYTF
CDR3 DNA: TGTGCCAGCAGACAACCCTCTGAGAGGGGCTACACCTTC

V gene: TRBV7-3
clone size: .
J gene: TRBJ2-3
D gene: TRBD2
CDR3 protein: CASSPGLAGNTDTQYF
CDR3 DNA: TGTGCCAGCAGCCCGGGACTAGCGGGGAACACAGATACGCAGTATTTT

V gene: TRBV7-9
clone size: .
J gene: TRBJ1-1
D gene: TRBD1
CDR3 protein: CASSRYGQGNTEAFF
CDR3 DNA: TGTGCCAGCAGCCGCTACGGACAGGGGAACACTGAAGCTTTCTTT

V gene: TRBV3-1/TRBV3-2
clone size: .
J gene: TRBJ2-2
D gene: TRBD1
CDR3 protein: CASSQRQGVNTGELFF
CDR3 DNA: TGTGCCAGCAGCCAACGTCAGGGGGTAAACACCGGGGAGCTGTTTTTT

V gene: TRBV15
clone size: once
J gene: TRBJ2-5
D gene: TRBD1
CDR3 protein: CATSTYGQGSLRYQETQYF
CDR3 DNA: TGTGCCACCAGCACATACGGACAGGGGTCCCTCCGGTACCAAGAGACCCAGTACTTC

V gene: TRBV7-2
clone size: .
J gene: TRBJ2-5
D gene: TRBD1
CDR3 protein: CASRYGQGGQETQYF
CDR3 DNA: TGTGCCAGCAGATACGGACAGGGGGGTCAAGAGACCCAGTACTTC

V gene: TRBV5-6
clone size: .
J gene: TRBJ1-4
D gene: .
CDR3 protein: CASSGGESSEKLFF
CDR3 DNA: TGTGCCAGCAGCGGGGGGGAGAGTAGTGAAAAACTGTTTTTT

V gene: TRBV28
clone size: .
J gene: TRBJ2-3
D gene: .
CDR3 protein: CASRKQMGGRDTQYF
CDR3 DNA: TGTGCCAGCAGAAAACAGATGGGGGGTAGGGATACGCAGTATTTT